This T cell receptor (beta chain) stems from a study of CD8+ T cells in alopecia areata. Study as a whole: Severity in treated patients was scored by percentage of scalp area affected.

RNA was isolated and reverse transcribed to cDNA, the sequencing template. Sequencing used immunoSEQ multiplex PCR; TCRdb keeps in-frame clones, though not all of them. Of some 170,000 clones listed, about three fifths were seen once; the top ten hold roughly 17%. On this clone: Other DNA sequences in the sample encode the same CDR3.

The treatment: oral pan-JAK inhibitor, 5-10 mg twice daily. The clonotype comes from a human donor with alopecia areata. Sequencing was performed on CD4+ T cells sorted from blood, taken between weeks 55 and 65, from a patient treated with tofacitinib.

CDR3 nucleotides: TGTGCCAGCAGCTTAACGGCGCAAGGGGGTAACGAGCAGTTCTTC. It specifies CASSLTAQGGNEQFF. The chain joins TRBV7-8 to TRBJ2-1; D might be TRBD1 (6 bases). The CDR3 runs to 15 residues. Germline loops: CDR1 SGHVS, CDR2 FQNEAQ. The V end lost 2 bases, the J end lost 10 bases, and 18 bases lay between the germline ends.